This T cell receptor beta chain was captured in a study of T cell repertoires in cytomegalovirus infection. Overall study context: Well-studied HLA-B-restricted epitopes and recently identified HLA-C-restricted epitopes of CMV were both used in the study. In public TCR beta signatures, there were indications of both CMV infection and matching HLA type.

TCRdb analysed the reads with MiXCR anew, one entry per CDR3 protein. The sample has around 340,000 distinct CDR3 sequences, under 35% seen once. This clonotype appeared a few times. Its matching antigen is unknown. This CDR3 is 14 amino acids long. Losses at the gene ends were 5 bases for V and 6 bases for J; bases not matched to a gene: 5. From germline, CDR1 is LGHNT and CDR2 FRNRAP. Study-level findings and limits: CMV carriers having the relevant HLA were flagged by cumulative public TCR beta family frequency.

The chain joins TRBV12-5 to TRBJ2-5, with 11 bases that match TRBD1. The clonotype comes from a human donor in good health (CMV status not recorded). Some clones in this sample may be carry-over from other donors' samples. The source material was cultured PBMCs, sampled from culture after CMV antigen stimulation. The CDR3 here is CASGIGQGAKTQYF. The CDR3 DNA reads TGTGCTAGTGGTATAGGACAGGGGGCGAAGACCCAGTACTTC.